The following is a T cell receptor beta chain sequence with its context. Its specificity is not known. This specimen comes from a study of T-cell memory formation after mild COVID-19. CDR3 length equals 14 residues. V shed 6 bases, J shed 6 bases, and the junction held 7 bases outside the gene matches. 5'RACE primed from the constant segment yielded TCR alpha and TCR beta cDNA libraries bearing sample barcodes and UMIs. Each CDR3 protein gets one entry after TCRdb re-called the 5' RACE reads with MiXCR. The top ten hold 22% of the sample, which has around 300,000 distinct CDR3 sequences, roughly an eighth seen once. General observations from the study: The study found contracting CD4+ clones mainly in CM and EM and contracting CD8+ clones in EMRA. Pre-infection memory harbored some responding clones, suggesting cross-reactive memory joined.

J is TRBJ1-2 and V is TRBV12-3 or TRBV12-4, with TRBD1 matching 10 bases. The TCR comes from a man younger than 30 who had mild COVID-19 (a few samples of this study predate the infection). Cell type and time point are not known. The source material was PBMCs or a T cell subset sorted from them (not recorded which). CDR3 residues: CASRPAGTGDGYTF. The CDR3 DNA reads TGTGCCAGCAGACCTGCGGGGACAGGGGATGGCTACACCTTC.